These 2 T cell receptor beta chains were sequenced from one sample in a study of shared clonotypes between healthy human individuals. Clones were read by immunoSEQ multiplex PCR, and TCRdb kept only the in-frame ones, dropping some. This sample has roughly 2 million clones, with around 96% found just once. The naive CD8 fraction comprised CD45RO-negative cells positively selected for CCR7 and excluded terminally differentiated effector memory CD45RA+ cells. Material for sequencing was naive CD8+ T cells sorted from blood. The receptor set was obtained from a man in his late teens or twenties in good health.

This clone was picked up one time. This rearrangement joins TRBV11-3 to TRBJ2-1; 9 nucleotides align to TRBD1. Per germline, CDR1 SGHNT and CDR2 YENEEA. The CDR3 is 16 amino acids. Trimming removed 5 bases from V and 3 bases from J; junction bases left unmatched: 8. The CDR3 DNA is TGTGCCAGCAGCCCCGGACAGGGGAGCTACTACAATGAGCAGTTCTTC. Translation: CASSPGQGSYYNEQFF.

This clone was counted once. The CDR3 sequence is CASRNRESSTDTQYF. Written as DNA, the CDR3 is TGTGCCAGCAGGAACCGGGAATCCAGCACAGATACGCAGTATTTT. This chain joins TRBV28 and TRBJ2-3; tentative D call: TRBD2 (5 bases). V lost 6 bases to trimming and J lost 0 bases, with 13 bases between them. Germline V gives CDR1 MDHEN, CDR2 SYDVKM. The CDR3 is 15 amino acids.